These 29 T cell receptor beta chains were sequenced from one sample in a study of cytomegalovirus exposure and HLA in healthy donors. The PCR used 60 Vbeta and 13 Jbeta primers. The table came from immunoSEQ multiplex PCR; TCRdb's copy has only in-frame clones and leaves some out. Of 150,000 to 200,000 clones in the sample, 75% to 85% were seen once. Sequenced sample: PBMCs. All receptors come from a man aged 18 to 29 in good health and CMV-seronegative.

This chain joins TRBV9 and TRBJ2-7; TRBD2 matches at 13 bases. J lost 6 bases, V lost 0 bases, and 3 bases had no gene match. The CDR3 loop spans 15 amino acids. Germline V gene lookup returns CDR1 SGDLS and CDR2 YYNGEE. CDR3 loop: CASSVGGLAGVEQYF. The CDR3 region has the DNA TGTGCCAGCAGCGTAGGAGGACTAGCGGGAGTCGAGCAGTACTTC.

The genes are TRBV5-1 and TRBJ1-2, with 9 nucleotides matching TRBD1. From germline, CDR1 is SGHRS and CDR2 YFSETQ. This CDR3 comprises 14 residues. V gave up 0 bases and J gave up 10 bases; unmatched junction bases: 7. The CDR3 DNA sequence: TGCGCCAGCAGCTTGGTTCCGGGACAGGGCCCCTACACCTTC. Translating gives CASSLVPGQGPYTF. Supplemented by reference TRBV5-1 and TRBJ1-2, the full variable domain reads KAGVTQTPRYLIKTRGQQVTLSCSPISGHRSVSWYQQTPGQGLQFLFEYFSETQRNKGNFPGRFSGRQFSNSRSEMNVSTLELGDSALYLCASSLVPGQGPYTFGSGTRLTVV.

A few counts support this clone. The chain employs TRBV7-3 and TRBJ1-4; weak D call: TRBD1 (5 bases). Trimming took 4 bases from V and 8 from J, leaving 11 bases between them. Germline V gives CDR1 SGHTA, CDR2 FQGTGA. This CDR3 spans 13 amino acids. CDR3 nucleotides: TGTGCCAGCAGCTCCAGGGCGGGAGAAAAACTGTTTTTT. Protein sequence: CASSSRAGEKLFF.

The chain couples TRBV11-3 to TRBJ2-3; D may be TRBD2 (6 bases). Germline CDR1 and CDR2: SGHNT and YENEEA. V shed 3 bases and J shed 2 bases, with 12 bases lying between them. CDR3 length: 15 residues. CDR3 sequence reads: CASSLGGTLTDTQYF. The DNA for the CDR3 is TGTGCCAGCAGCTTGGGCGGGACCCTCACAGATACGCAGTATTTT.

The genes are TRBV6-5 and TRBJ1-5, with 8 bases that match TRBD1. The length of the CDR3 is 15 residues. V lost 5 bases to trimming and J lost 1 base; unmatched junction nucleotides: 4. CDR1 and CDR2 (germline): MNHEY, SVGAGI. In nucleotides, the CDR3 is TGTGCCAGCAGTCAACAGGGGGGAAGCAATCAGCCCCAGCATTTT. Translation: CASSQQGGSNQPQHF.

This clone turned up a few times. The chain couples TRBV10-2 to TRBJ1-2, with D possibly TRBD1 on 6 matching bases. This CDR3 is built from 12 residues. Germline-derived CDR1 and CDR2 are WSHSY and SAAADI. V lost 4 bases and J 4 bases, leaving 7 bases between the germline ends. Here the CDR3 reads CASSGTAYGYTF. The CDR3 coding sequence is TGCGCCAGCAGTGGGACAGCCTATGGCTACACCTTC.

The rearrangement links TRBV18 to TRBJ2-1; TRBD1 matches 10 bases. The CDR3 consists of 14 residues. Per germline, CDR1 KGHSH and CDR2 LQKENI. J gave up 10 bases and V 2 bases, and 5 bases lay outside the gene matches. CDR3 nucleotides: TGTGCCAGCTCACCAGAGACAGGGGGCTGGGAGCAGTTCTTC. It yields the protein CASSPETGGWEQFF. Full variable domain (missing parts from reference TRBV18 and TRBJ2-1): NAGVMQNPRHLVRRRGQEARLRCSPMKGHSHVYWYRQLPEEGLKFMVYLQKENIIDESGMPKERFSAEFPKEGPSILRIQQVVRGDSAAYFCASSPETGGWEQFFGPGTRLTVL.

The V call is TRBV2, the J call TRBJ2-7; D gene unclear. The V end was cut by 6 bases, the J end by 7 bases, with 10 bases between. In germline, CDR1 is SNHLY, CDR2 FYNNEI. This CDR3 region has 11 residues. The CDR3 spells CASRYTTEQYF. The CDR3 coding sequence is TGTGCCAGCAGGTACACGACAGAGCAGTACTTC. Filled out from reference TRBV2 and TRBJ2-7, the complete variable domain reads EPEVTQTPSHQVTQMGQEVILRCVPISNHLYFYWYRQILGQKVEFLVSFYNNEISEKSEIFDDQFSVERPDGSNFTLKIRSTKLEDSAMYFCASRYTTEQYFGPGTRLTVT.

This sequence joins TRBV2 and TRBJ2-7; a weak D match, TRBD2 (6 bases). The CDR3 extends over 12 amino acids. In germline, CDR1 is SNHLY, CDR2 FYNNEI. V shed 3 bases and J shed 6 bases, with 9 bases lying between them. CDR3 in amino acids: CASSETSREQYF. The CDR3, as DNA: TGTGCCAGCAGTGAGACTAGTCGCGAGCAGTACTTC.

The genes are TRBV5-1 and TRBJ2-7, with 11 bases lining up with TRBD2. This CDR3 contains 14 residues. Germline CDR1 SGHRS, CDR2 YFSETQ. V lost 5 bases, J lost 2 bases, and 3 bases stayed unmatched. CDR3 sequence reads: CASRGLAETYEQYF. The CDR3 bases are TGCGCCAGCAGGGGACTAGCGGAAACCTACGAGCAGTACTTC. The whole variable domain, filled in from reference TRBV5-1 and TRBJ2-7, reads KAGVTQTPRYLIKTRGQQVTLSCSPISGHRSVSWYQQTPGQGLQFLFEYFSETQRNKGNFPGRFSGRQFSNSRSEMNVSTLELGDSALYLCASRGLAETYEQYFGPGTRLTVT.

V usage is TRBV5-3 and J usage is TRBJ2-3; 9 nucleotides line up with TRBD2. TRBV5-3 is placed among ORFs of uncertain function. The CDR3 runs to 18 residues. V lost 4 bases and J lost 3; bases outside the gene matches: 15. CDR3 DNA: TGTGCCAGAAGCCGGATGACTTTGGGAGGACTAGCGACAGATACGCAGTATTTT. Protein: CARSRMTLGGLATDTQYF.

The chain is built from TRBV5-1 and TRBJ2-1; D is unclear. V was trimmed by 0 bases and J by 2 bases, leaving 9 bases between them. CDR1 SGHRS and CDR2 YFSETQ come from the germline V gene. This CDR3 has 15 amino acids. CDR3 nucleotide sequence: TGCGCCAGCAGCTTGGACGGAGATGCCTACAATGAGCAGTTCTTC. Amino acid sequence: CASSLDGDAYNEQFF.

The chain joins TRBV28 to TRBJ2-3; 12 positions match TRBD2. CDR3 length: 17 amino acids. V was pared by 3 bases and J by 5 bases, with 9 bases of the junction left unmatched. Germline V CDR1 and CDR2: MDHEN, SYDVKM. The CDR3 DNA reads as TGTGCCAGCAGTTTTGGGCTAGCGGGGGGGAGGAGAGATACGCAGTATTTT. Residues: CASSFGLAGGRRDTQYF. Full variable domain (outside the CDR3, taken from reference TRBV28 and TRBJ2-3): DVKVTQSSRYLVKRTGEKVFLECVQDMDHENMFWYRQDPGLGLRLIYFSYDVKMKEKGDIPEGYSVSREKKERFSLILESASTNQTSMYLCASSFGLAGGRRDTQYFGPGTRLTVL.

The CDR3 is CASSPGLAGAGRLFF. The CDR3 region has the DNA TGTGCCAGCAGTCCCGGACTAGCGGGGGCGGGGCGTCTGTTCTTC. The J gene is TRBJ2-1, the V gene TRBV27, with 13 bases fitting TRBD2. The CDR3 consists of 15 residues. CDR1 MNHEY and CDR2 SMNVEV come from the germline V gene (reference sequence). Germline trimming cut 5 bases from V and 15 bases from J; bases unmatched to any gene: 13.

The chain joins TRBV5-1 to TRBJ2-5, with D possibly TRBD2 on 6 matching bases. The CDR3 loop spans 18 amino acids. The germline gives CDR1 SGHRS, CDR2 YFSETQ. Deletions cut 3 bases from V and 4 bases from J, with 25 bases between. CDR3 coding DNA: TGCGCCAGCAGCTGGGGACTGACGGGAAGGGATGCTGGAGAGACCCAGTACTTC. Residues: CASSWGLTGRDAGETQYF. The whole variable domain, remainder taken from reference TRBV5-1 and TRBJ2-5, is KAGVTQTPRYLIKTRGQQVTLSCSPISGHRSVSWYQQTPGQGLQFLFEYFSETQRNKGNFPGRFSGRQFSNSRSEMNVSTLELGDSALYLCASSWGLTGRDAGETQYFGPGTRLLVL.

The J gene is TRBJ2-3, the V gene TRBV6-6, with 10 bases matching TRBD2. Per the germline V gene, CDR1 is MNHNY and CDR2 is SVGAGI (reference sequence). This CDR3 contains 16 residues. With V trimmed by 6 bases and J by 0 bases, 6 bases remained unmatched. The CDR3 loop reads CASSRPSGGSTDTQYF. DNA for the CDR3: TGTGCCAGCAGCAGGCCTAGCGGGGGAAGCACAGATACGCAGTATTTT.

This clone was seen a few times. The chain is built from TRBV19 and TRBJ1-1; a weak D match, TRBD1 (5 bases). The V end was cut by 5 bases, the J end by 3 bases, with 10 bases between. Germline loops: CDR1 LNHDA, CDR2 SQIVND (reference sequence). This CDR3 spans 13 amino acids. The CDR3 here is CASSADRDTEAFF. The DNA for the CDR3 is TGTGCCAGTAGTGCAGACAGAGACACTGAAGCTTTCTTT.

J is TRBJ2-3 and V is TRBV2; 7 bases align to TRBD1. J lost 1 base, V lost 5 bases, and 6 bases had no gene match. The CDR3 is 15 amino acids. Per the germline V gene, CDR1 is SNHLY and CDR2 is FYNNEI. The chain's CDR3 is CASSQQGSGTDTQYF. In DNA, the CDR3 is TGTGCCAGCAGTCAACAGGGGTCGGGCACAGATACGCAGTATTTT.

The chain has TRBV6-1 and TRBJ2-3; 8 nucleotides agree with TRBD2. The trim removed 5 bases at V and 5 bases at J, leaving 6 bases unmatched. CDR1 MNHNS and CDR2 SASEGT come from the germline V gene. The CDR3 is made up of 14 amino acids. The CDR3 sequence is CASSPAGARDTQYF. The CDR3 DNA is TGTGCCAGCAGTCCAGCGGGAGCGCGAGATACGCAGTATTTT.

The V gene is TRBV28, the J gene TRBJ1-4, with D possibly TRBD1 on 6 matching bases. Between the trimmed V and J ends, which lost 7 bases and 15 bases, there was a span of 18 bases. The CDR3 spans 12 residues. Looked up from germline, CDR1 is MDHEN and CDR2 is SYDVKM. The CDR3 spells CASNSGGGGVFF. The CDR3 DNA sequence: TGTGCCAGCAACTCCGGAGGGGGAGGGGTGTTTTTT.

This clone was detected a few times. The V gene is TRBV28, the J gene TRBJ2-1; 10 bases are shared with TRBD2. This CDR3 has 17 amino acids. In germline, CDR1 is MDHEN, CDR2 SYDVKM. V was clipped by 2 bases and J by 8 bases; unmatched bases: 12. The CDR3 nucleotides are TGTGCCAGCAGTTTACATGGTCTAGCGGGAGCATCCCATGAGCAGTTCTTC. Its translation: CASSLHGLAGASHEQFF.

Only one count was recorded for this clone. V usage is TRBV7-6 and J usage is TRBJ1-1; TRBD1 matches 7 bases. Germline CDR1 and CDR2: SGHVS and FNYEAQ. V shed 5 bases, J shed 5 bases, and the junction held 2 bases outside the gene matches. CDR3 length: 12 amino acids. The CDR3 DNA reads TGTGCCAGCAGCAGACAGGGAACTGAAGCTTTCTTT. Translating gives CASSRQGTEAFF.

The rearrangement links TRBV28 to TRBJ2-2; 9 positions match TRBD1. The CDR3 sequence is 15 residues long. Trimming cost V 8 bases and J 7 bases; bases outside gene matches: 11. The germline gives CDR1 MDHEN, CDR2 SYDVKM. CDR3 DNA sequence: TGTGCCAGCCATAAAACAGGGGGCGCCTACGGGGAGCTGTTTTTT. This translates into CASHKTGGAYGELFF.

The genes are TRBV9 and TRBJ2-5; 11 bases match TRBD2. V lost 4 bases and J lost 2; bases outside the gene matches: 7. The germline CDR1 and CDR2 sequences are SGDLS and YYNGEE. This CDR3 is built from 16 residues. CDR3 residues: CASSPRLAGFQETQYF. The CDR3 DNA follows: TGTGCCAGCAGCCCGAGACTAGCGGGGTTTCAAGAGACCCAGTACTTC.

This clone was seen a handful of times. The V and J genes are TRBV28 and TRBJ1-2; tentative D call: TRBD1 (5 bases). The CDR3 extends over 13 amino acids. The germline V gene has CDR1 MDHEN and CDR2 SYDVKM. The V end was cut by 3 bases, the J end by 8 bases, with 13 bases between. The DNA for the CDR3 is TGTGCCAGCAGTTTCAGGGCGGGAAGCGGCTACACCTTC. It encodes CASSFRAGSGYTF.

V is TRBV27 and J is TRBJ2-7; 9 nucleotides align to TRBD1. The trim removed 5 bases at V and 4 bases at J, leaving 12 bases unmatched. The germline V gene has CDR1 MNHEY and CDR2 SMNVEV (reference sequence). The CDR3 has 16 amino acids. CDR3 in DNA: TGTGCCAGCAGTCCTAAACCGGCGGGACAGGGTTACGAGCAGTACTTC. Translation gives CASSPKPAGQGYEQYF.

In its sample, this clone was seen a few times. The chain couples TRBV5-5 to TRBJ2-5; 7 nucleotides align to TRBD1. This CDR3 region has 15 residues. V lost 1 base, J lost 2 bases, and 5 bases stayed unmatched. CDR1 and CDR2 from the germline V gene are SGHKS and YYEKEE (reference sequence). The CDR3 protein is CASSLRDSGQETQYF. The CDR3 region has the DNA TGTGCCAGCAGCTTGAGGGACAGTGGGCAAGAGACCCAGTACTTC.

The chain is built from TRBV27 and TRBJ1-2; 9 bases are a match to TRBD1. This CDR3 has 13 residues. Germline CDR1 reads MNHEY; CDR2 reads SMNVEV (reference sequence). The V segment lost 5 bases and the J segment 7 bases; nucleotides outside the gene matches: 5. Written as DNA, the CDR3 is TGTGCCAGCAGTGCCACAGGGGGCCTTGGCTACACCTTC. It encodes CASSATGGLGYTF.

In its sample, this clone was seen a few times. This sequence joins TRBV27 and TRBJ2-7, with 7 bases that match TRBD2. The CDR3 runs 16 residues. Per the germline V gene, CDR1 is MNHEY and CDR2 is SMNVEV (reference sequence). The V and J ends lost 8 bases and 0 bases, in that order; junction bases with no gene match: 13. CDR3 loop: CASARWGGLSSYEQYF. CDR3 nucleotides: TGTGCCAGCGCCAGATGGGGGGGGTTGAGCTCCTACGAGCAGTACTTC.